This T cell receptor beta chain is drawn from a study of human T cells and chemical hapten exposure. As for the study in general: The patient population, which was mostly female, had alopecia areata, totalis or universalis.

In its sample, this clonotype was seen many times. Germline lookup yields CDR1 LGHDT and CDR2 YNNKEL (reference sequence). The CDR3 has 14 residues. The V and J ends lost 4 bases and 4 bases, in that order; junction bases with no gene match: 3. Time point defined: pre-sensitization, week 0. Treatment denoted: therapeutic diphenylcyclopropenone sensitization with weekly scalp DPC. Each CDR3 protein is one row after TCRdb ran MiXCR on the RACE reads. The sample lists about 60,000 distinct CDR3 sequences; approximately 10% were seen once. This TCR was sampled from a woman aged 40-49 years with alopecia areata. Some clones in this sample may be carry-over from other donors' samples. Sample: whole blood, taken in connection with sensitization to the hapten diphenylcyclopropenone (DPC). This rearrangement joins TRBV3-1 to TRBJ1-5, with 8 bases aligning to TRBD1. The CDR3, as DNA: TGTGCCAGCAGCCCGCAGGGGGCGAATCAGCCCCAGCATTTT. Translating it yields CASSPQGANQPQHF.